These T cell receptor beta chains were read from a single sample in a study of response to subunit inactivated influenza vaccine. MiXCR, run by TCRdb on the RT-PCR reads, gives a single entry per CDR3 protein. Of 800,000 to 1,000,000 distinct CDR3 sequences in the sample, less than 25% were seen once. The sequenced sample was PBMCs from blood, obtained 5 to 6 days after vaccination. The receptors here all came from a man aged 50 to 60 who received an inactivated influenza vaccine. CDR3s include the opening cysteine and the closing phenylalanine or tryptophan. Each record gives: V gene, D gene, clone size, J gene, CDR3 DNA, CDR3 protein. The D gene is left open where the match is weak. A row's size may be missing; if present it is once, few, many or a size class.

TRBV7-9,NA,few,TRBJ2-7,TGTGCCAGCAGCACCGACAGGCAACCTCCCTACGAGCAGTACTTC,CASSTDRQPPYEQYF
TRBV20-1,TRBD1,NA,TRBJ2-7,TGCAGTGCTAGTCGGTTCCAGGGGGCGTCCGAGCAGTACTTC,CSASRFQGASEQYF
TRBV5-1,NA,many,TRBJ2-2,TGCGCCAGCAGCTTGGACGGGAACACCGGGGAGCTGTTTTTT,CASSLDGNTGELFF
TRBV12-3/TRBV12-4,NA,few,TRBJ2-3,TGTGCCAGCAGCACCCGGTACCCAGATACGCAGTATTTT,CASSTRYPDTQYF
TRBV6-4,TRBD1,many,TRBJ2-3,TGTGCCAGCAGTCCAACCGGGACAGACCCCACAGATACGCAGTATTTT,CASSPTGTDPTDTQYF
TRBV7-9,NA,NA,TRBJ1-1,TGTGCCAGCAGCTTCCAGAACACTGAAGCTTTCTTT,CASSFQNTEAFF
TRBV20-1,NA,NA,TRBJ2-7,TGCAGTGCCCCCCTGTATGAGAGCTCCTACGAGCAGTACTTC,CSAPLYESSYEQYF
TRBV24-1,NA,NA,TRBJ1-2,TGTGCCACCAGTGACCCTACAGGCTTCTATGGCTACACCTTC,CATSDPTGFYGYTF
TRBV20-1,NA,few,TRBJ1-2,TGCAGTGCCTCCAAACCCACAGGCTACACCTTC,CSASKPTGYTF
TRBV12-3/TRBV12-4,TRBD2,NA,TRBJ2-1,TGTGCCAGCAGTTTTTCGGGGGGGGGGAATGAGCAGTTCTTC,CASSFSGGGNEQFF
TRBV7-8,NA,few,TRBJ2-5,TGTGCCAGCAGCCATGGTCGGGAAGAGACCCAGTACTTC,CASSHGREETQYF
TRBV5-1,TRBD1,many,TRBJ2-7,TGCGCCAGCAGCCTGGGGACAGGGGTCCACGAGCAGTACTTC,CASSLGTGVHEQYF
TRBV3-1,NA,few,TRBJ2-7,TGTGCCAGCAGCCAAGAAGCAGTCTCCGGTGGCTACGAGCAGTACTTC,CASSQEAVSGGYEQYF
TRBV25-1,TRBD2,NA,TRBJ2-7,TGTGCCAGCAGAAGACTAGCGCAACATTCCTACGAGCAGTACTTC,CASRRLAQHSYEQYF
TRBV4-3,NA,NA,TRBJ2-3,TGCGCCAGCAGCCATGGATTCCGACAGACAGATACGCAGTATTTT,CASSHGFRQTDTQYF
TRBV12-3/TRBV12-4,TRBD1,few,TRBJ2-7,TGTGCCAGCAGAGGACAGGGCCACGAGCAGTACTTC,CASRGQGHEQYF
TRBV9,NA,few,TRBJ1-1,TGTGCCAGCAGCGTTCAAGCGGGACCCACTACTGAAGCTTTCTTT,CASSVQAGPTTEAFF
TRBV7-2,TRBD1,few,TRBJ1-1,TGTGCCAGCAGCTTAGGACTGACAGGGAGGTTTGAAGCTTTCTTT,CASSLGLTGRFEAFF
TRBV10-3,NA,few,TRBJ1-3,TGTGCCACCCAGACAGAATCTGGAAACACCATATATTTT,CATQTESGNTIYF
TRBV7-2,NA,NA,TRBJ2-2,TGTGCCAGCAGCTTCCAAGGGGTGGGCACCGGGGAGCCGTTTTTT,CASSFQGVGTGEPFF
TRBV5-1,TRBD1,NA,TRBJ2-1,TGCGCCAGCAGCTTACAGGGGGCTAACAATGAGCAGTTCTTC,CASSLQGANNEQFF
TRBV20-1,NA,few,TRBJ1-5,TGCAGTGCTACCTTACAGGGAAATAGCAATCAGCCCCAGCATTTT,CSATLQGNSNQPQHF
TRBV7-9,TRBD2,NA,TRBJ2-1,TGTGCCAGCAGCTTGAGCGGGAGGAGTGAGCAGTTCTTC,CASSLSGRSEQFF
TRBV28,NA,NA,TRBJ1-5,TGTGCCACCCGGGGGGGGATAGGCAATCAGCCCCAGCATTTT,CATRGGIGNQPQHF
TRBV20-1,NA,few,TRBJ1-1,TGCAGTGCGATGGGGGCGAACACTGAAGCTTTCTTT,CSAMGANTEAFF
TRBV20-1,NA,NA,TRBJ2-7,TGCAGTGCTAGCGGACAGAGAACCCTCTACGAGCAGTACTTC,CSASGQRTLYEQYF
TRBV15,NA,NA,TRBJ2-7,TGTGCCACCAGCAGAGATGGCAGGCAGCACTACGAGCAGTACTTC,CATSRDGRQHYEQYF
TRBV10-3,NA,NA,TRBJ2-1,TGTGCCATCAGTGAGTCGAGTACGCCTTTCAATGAGCAGTTCTTC,CAISESSTPFNEQFF
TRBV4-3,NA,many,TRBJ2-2,TGCGCCAGCAGCCAAGAAAGGGGGATCACCGGGGAGCTGTTTTTT,CASSQERGITGELFF
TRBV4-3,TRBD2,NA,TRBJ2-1,TGCGCCAGCAGCCAACCACGACTAGCGGGAGGGGCCAATGAGCAGTTCTTC,CASSQPRLAGGANEQFF
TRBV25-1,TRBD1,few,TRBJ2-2,TGTGCCAGCAGTGAATCGAACAGGGGGCGTGGGGAGCTGTTTTTT,CASSESNRGRGELFF
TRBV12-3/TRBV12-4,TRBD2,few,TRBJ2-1,TGTGCCAGCAGCCGGCCTAGCGGGAGGGCGTTCGAGCAGTTCTTC,CASSRPSGRAFEQFF
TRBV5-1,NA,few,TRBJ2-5,TGCGCCAGCAGCATCTACAGGGAAGGCGAGACCCAGTACTTC,CASSIYREGETQYF
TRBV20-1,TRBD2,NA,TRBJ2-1,TGCAGTGCTAGAGACAGACGAACAGGGACTAGCGGGAACGATGAGCAGTTCTTC,CSARDRRTGTSGNDEQFF
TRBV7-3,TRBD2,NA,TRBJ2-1,TGTGCCAGCAGCTTAAACCCTTGGACTAGCGGGAGCTCCTACAATGAGCAGTTCTTC,CASSLNPWTSGSSYNEQFF
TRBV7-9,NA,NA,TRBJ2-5,TGTGCCAGCAGCCCCCCTTATTCGGGGGGCGAGACCCAGTACTTC,CASSPPYSGGETQYF
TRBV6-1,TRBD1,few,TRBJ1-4,TGTGCCAGCAGACCTGGACAGGTTAATGAAAAACTGTTTTTT,CASRPGQVNEKLFF
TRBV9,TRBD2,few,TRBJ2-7,TGTGCCAGCAGCCTCGGGTCTGCGGGAGCTGGCTACGAGCAGTACTTC,CASSLGSAGAGYEQYF
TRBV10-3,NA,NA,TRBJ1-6,TGTGCCATCAGTGAGTCGAAGGGGCCTGCGGGCCCCTTTCAGACACCCCTCCACTTT,CAISESKGPAGPFQTPLHF
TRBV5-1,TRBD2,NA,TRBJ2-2,TGCGCCAGCAGCTTGACTAGCGGGGGGGCAAGGCTGTTTTTT,CASSLTSGGARLFF
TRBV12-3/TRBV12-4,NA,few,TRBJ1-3,TGTGCCAGCAGTTTGGTAGGACCGGGGAGCACCATATATTTT,CASSLVGPGSTIYF
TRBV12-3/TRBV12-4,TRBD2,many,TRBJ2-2,TGTGCCAGCAGCTCGGGAGGGATGGGCACCGGGGAGCTGTTTTTT,CASSSGGMGTGELFF
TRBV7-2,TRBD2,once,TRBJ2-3,TGTGCCAGCAGCTTAAACCCCGGGGGGAGCACAGATACGCAGTATTTT,CASSLNPGGSTDTQYF
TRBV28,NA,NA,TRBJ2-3,TGTGCCAGCAGTTCTGCCCAATATTTGGGAGATACGCAGTATTTT,CASSSAQYLGDTQYF
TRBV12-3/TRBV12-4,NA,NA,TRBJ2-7,TGTGCCAGCGGCTGGACAGACTCCTACGAGCAGTACTTC,CASGWTDSYEQYF
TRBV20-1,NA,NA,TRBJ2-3,TGCAGTGCTAGGGGCAGGGGAGGAAATACGCAGTATTTT,CSARGRGGNTQYF
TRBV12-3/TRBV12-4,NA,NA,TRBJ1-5,TGTGCCAGCAGTCCCCAACATAAACAGCCCCAGCATTTT,CASSPQHKQPQHF
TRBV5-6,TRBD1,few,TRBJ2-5,TGTGCCAGCAGCTTGGGACAGGGGGTAGGATACTTC,CASSLGQGVGYF
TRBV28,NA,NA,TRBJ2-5,TGTGCCAGCAGTCTCCCCACAGGGTTAGGAGAGACCCAGTACTTC,CASSLPTGLGETQYF
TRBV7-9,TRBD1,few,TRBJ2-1,TGTGCCAGCAGCTTAGTATGGCCCGCAGGGGGTGAGCAGTTCTTC,CASSLVWPAGGEQFF
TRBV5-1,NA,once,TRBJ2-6,TGCGCCAGCAGCTTATTTCCAGGGGACGCATCTGGGGCCAACGTCCTGACTTTC,CASSLFPGDASGANVLTF
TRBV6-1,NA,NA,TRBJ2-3,TGTGCCAGCAGTGAATTCGGTAGGGCAGATACGCAGTATTTT,CASSEFGRADTQYF
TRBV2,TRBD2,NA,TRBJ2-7,TGTGCCTTCACCCGAGTTTGGACTAGCGGGAGGCCTTCCTACGAGCAGTACTTC,CAFTRVWTSGRPSYEQYF
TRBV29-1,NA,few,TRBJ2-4,TGCAGCGTTGACCTGGACATAGGAGCCAAAAACATTCAGTACTTC,CSVDLDIGAKNIQYF